This T cell receptor (beta chain) was recorded in a study of OX40 agonist ivuxolimab in advanced cancers. The CDR3 sequence is 12 residues long. In germline, CDR1 is SGHAT, CDR2 FQNNGV. Trimming left V 4 bases short and J 4 bases short, with 5 bases between. Only in-frame clones appear in the TCRdb table, and some are missing; sequencing was by immunoSEQ multiplex PCR. The table lists about 93,000 clones, under 95% of them singletons, with around 0.51% in the top ten. Findings of the study overall: By week 6 at 0.1 to 3.0 mg/kg, blood CD4+ and CD8+ T cells had expanded clonally.

Note on this clone: Its specificity is unknown.

The rearrangement joins TRBV11-2 to TRBJ1-3; no firm D call. The clonotype comes from an adult with an advanced solid tumor such as melanoma, head and neck, liver or kidney cancer. Sequencing used CD4+ or CD8+ T cells sorted from blood, obtained in a trial of the OX40 agonist ivuxolimab. The chain's CDR3 is CASSSQGNTIYF. The CDR3 DNA reads TGTGCCAGCAGCTCACAGGGAAACACCATATATTTT.